This T cell receptor (beta chain) was captured in a study of shared clonotypes between healthy human individuals. Background on the study: Used for every donor were three CD4 naive, three CD4 memory, two CD8 naive and one CD8 memory plate.

The material for each subset, its genomic DNA, was split evenly across several immunoSEQ plates. Measured with immunoSEQ multiplex PCR; TCRdb has only the in-frame clones, and not every one. The sample lists roughly 2,300,000 clones, 85% to 95% occurring once. The sample holds one count of this clone. CDR3 length: 13 amino acids. Germline V gives CDR1 SEHNR, CDR2 FQNEAQ (reference sequence). Trimming took 1 base from V and 0 from J, leaving 4 bases between them. The sequenced sample consisted of naive CD4+ T cells from PBMCs. The subset denotes: CD45RA+ positively selected. The receptor was derived from a man between 18 and 29 years old in good health. Some clones in this sample may be carry-over from other donors' samples. This chain connects TRBV7-9 to TRBJ2-7, with D unresolved. As DNA, the CDR3 is TGTGCCAGCAGCTTAGGAGACTCCTACGAGCAGTACTTC. Translation: CASSLGDSYEQYF.